This T cell receptor (beta chain) was found in a study of monozygotic twins with inflammatory bowel disease. Study results and limitations: IBD patients displayed reduced TCRbeta diversity (inverse Simpson) when set against healthy co-twins. Other individuals had fewer clonotypes in common with IBD patients than with healthy twins, especially with disease activity.

The germline V gene encodes CDR1 SGDLS and CDR2 YYNGEE. This CDR3 comprises 14 residues. As concerns this clonotype: Its antigen is as yet unknown.

Researchers generated cDNA in eight separate reactions per sample. One entry per CDR3 protein, without DNA, is what TCRdb gives after re-calling the 5' RACE reads. This table holds over 110,000 distinct CDR3 sequences. V gene TRBV9 combines with J gene TRBJ2-2. The sequence came from a human donor with ulcerative colitis or Crohn's disease, or a healthy co-twin of an affected twin (not recorded which). Source material: blood. The chain's CDR3 is CASSVVVGTGELFF. Combining the CDR3 with reference TRBV9 and TRBJ2-2 gives the whole variable domain DSGVTQTPKHLITATGQRVTLRCSPRSGDLSVYWYQQSLDQGLQFLIQYYNGEERAKGNILERFSAQQFPDLHSELNLSSLELGDSALYFCASSVVVGTGELFFGEGSRLTVL.